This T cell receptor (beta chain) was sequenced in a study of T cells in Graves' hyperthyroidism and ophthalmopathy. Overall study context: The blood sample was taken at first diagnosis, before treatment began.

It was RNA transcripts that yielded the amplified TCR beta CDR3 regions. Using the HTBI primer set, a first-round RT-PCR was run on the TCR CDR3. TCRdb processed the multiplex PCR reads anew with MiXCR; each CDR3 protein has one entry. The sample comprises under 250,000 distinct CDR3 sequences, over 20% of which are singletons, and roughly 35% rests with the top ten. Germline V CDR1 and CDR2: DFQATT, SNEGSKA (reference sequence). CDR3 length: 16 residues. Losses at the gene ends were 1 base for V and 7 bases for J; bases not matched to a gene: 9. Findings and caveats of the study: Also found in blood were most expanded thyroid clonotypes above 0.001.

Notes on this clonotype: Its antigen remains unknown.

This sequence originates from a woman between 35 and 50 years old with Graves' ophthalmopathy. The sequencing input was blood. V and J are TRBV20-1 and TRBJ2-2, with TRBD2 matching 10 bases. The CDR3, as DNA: TGCAGTGCTAGAGTGGCTAGCGGGAGTTCTAACGGGGAGCTGTTTTTT. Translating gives CSARVASGSSNGELFF.